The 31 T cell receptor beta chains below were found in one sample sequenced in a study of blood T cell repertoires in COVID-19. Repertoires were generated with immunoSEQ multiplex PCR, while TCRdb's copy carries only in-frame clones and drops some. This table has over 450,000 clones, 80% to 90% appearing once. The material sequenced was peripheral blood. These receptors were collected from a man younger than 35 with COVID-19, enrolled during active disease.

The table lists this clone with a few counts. In DNA, the CDR3 is TGTGCCAGCAGCCAAGATACTTTCACAGATGAGCAGTTCTTC. Residues: CASSQDTFTDEQFF. This chain links TRBV3-1 (or the pseudogene TRBV3-2) with TRBJ2-1, with D hard to call. Germline CDR1 and CDR2: LGHDT and YNNKEL (reference sequence). This CDR3 comprises 14 residues. V shed 0 bases and J shed 8 bases, with 11 bases lying between them.

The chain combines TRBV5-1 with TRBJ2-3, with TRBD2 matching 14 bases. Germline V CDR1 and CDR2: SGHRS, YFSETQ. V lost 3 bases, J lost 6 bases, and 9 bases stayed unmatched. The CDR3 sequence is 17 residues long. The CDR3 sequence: CASSSERLAGGPDTQYF. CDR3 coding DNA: TGCGCCAGCAGCTCCGAGAGACTAGCGGGGGGGCCCGATACGCAGTATTTT.

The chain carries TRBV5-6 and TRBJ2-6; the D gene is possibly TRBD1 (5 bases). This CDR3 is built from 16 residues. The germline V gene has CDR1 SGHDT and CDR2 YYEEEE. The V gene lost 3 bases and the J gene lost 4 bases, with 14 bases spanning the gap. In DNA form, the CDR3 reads TGTGCCAGCAGCTCACCTCAGGGTTCCGGGGCCAACGTCCTGACTTTC. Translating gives CASSSPQGSGANVLTF.

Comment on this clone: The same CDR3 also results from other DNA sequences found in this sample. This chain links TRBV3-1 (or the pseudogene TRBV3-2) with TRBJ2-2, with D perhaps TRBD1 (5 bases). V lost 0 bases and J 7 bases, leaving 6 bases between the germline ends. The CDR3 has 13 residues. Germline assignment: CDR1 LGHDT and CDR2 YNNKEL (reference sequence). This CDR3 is CASSQDRGGELFF. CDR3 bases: TGTGCCAGCAGCCAAGATAGGGGCGGGGAGCTGTTTTTT.

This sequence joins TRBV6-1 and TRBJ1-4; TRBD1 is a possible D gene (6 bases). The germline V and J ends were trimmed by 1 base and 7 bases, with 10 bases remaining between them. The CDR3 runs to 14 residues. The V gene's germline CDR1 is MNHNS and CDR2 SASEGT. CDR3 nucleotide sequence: TGTGCCAGCAGTGAAGGGCAGGGGAGTGAAAAACTGTTTTTT. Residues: CASSEGQGSEKLFF.

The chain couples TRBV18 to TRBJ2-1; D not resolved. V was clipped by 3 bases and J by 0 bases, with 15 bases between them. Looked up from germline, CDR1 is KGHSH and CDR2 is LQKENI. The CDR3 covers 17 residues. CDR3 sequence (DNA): TGTGCCAGCTCACCGAACGTTGGTACGAGCTCCTACAATGAGCAGTTCTTC. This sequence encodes CASSPNVGTSSYNEQFF.

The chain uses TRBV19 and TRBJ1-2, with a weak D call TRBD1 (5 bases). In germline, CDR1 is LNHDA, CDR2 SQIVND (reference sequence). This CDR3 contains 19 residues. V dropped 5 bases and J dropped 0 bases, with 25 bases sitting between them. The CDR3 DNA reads TGTGCCAGTAGTCCTCAACGGGGGGGGACGGTTCCCCCTAACTATGGCTACACCTTC. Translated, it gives CASSPQRGGTVPPNYGYTF.

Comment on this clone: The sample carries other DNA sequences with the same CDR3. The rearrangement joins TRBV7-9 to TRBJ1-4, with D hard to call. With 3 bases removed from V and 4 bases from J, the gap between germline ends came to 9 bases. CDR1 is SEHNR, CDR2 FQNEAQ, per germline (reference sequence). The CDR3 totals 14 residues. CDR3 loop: CASSLGVGNEKLFF. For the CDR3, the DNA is TGTGCCAGCAGCTTGGGAGTGGGTAATGAAAAACTGTTTTTT.

The CDR3 sequence is CASSLDSGSRYNEQFF. The CDR3 nucleotides read TGTGCCAGCAGCTTAGATAGCGGGAGTCGCTACAATGAGCAGTTCTTC. V usage is TRBV11-3 and J usage is TRBJ2-1, with 9 nucleotides matching TRBD2. The V gene's germline CDR1 is SGHNT and CDR2 YENEEA. The CDR3 runs to 16 residues. V gave up 0 bases and J gave up 3 bases; unmatched junction bases: 3.

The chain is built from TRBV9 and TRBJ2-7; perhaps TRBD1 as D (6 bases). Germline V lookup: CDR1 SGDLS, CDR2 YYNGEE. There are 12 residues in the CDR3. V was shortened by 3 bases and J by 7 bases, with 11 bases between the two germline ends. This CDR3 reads CASSATQGEQYF. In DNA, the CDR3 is TGTGCCAGCAGCGCTACCCAGGGGGAGCAGTACTTC. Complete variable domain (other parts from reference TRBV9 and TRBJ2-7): DSGVTQTPKHLITATGQRVTLRCSPRSGDLSVYWYQQSLDQGLQFLIQYYNGEERAKGNILERFSAQQFPDLHSELNLSSLELGDSALYFCASSATQGEQYFGPGTRLTVT.

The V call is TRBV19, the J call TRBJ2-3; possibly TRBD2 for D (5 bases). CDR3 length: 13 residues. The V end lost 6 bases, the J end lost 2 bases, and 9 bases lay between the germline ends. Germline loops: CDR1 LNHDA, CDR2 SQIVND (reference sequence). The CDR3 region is CASSGGYTDTQYF. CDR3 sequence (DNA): TGTGCCAGTAGCGGCGGGTACACAGATACGCAGTATTTT.

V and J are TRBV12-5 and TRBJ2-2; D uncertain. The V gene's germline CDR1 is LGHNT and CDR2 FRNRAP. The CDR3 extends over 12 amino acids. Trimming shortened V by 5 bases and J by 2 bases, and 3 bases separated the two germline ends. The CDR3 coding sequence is TGTGCTAGTGGTCCAAACACCGGGGAGCTGTTTTTT. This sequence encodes CASGPNTGELFF.

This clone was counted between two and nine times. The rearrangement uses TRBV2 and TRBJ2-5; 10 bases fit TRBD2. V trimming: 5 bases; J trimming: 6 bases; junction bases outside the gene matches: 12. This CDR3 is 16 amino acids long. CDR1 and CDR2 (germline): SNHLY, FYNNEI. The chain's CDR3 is CASSPASGSRSKTQYF. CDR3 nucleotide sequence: TGTGCCAGCAGTCCCGCTAGCGGGAGTAGGTCGAAGACCCAGTACTTC.

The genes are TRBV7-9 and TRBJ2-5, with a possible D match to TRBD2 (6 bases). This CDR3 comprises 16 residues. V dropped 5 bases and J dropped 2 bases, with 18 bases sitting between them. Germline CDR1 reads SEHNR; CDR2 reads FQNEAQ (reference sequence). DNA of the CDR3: TGTGCCAGCAGCCAATGGAGGGCCACAGAACAAGAGACCCAGTACTTC. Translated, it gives CASSQWRATEQETQYF.

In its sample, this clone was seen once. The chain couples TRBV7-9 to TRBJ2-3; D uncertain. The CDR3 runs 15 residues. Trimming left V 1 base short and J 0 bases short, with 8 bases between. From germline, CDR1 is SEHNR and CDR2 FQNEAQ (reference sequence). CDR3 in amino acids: CASSLGSGSTDTQYF. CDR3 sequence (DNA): TGTGCCAGCAGCTTAGGGAGTGGTAGCACAGATACGCAGTATTTT.

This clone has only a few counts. This CDR3 is CASSIGQGLDEQYF. CDR3 DNA: TGTGCCAGCAGCATCGGACAGGGCTTAGACGAGCAGTACTTC. This sequence joins TRBV5-8 and TRBJ2-7; 8 nucleotides align to TRBD1. Germline V lookup: CDR1 SGHTS, CDR2 YDEGEE. The V and J ends lost 4 bases and 5 bases, in that order; junction bases with no gene match: 8. CDR3 length: 14 residues.

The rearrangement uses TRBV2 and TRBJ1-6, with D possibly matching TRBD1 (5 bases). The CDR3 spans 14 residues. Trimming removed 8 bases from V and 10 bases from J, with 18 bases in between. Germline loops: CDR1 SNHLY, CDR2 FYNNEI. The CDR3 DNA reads TGTGCCAGCGCTGAGTCGGGGGAAACATCACCCCTCCACTTT. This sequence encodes CASAESGETSPLHF.

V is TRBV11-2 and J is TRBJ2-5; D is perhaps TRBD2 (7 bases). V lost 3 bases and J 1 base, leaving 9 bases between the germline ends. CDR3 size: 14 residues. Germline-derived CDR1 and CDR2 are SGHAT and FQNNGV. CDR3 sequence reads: CASSFAGAQETQYF. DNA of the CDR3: TGTGCCAGCAGCTTCGCGGGGGCCCAAGAGACCCAGTACTTC.

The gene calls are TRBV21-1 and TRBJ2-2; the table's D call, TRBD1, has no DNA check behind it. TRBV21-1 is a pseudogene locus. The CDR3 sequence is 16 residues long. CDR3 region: CASSKQGGRYTGELFF. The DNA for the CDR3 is TGTGCCAGCAGCAAACAGGGGGGCCGCTACACCGGGGAGCTGTTTTTT.

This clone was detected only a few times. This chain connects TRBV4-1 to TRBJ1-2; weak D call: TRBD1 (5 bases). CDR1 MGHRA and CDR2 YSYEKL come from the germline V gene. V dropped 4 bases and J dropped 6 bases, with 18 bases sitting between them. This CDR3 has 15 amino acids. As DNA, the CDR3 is TGCGCCAGCAGCCCCGACAACTCGGGGGAGAATGGCTACACCTTC. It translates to CASSPDNSGENGYTF.

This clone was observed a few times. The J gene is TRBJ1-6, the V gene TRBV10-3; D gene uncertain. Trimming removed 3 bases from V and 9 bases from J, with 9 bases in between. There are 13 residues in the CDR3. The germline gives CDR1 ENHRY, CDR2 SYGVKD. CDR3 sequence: CAISEHEGSPLHF. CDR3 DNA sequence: TGTGCCATCAGTGAACATGAGGGTTCACCCCTCCACTTT.

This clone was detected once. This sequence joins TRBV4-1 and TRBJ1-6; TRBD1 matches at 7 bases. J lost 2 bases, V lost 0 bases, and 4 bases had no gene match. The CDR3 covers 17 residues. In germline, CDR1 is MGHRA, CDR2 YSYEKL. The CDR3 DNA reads TGCGCCAGCAGCCAAGAGGGACAGTCGCCCTATAATTCACCCCTCCACTTT. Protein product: CASSQEGQSPYNSPLHF.

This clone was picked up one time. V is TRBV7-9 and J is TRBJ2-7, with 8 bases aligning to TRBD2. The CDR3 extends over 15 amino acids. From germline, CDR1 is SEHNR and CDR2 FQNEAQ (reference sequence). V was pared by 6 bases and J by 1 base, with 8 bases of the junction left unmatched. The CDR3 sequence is CASSSLLAGSYEQYF. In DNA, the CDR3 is TGTGCCAGCAGTTCACTGCTAGCGGGTTCCTACGAGCAGTACTTC.

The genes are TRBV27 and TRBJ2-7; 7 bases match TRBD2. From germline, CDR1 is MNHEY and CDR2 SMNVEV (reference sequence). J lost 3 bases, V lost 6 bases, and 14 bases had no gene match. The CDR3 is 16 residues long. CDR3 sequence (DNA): TGTGCCAGCAGCAGGGATAGCGGGCGGGATTTCTACGAGCAGTACTTC. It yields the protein CASSRDSGRDFYEQYF.

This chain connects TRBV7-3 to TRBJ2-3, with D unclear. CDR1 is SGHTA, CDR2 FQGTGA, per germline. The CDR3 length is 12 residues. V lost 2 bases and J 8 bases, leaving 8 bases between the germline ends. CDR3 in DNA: TGTGCCAGCAGCTTAGACTTGGTTACGCAGTATTTT. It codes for CASSLDLVTQYF.

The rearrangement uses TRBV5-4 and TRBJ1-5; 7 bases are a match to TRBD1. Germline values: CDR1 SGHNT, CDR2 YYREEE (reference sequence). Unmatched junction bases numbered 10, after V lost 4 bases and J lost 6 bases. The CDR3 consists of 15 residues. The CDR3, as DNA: TGTGCCAGCAGCGAAATGACAGGGAACTTTCAGCCCCAGCATTTT. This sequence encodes CASSEMTGNFQPQHF.

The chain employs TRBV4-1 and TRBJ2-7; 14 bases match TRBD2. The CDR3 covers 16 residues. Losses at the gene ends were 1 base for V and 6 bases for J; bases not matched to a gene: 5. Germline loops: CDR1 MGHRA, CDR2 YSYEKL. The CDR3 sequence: CASSQGLGLAGGEQYF. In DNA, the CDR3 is TGCGCCAGCAGCCAAGGGTTAGGACTAGCGGGAGGCGAGCAGTACTTC.

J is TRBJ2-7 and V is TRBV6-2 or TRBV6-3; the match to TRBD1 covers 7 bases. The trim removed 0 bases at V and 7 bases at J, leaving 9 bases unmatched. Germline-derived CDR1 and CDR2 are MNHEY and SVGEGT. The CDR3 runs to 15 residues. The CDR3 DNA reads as TGTGCCAGCAGTTACTCCTGGGACAGCCCCTTGGAGCAGTACTTC. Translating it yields CASSYSWDSPLEQYF.

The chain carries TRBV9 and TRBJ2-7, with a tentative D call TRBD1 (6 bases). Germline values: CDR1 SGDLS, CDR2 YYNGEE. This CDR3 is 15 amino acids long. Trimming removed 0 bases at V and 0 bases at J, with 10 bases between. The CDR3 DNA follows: TGTGCCAGCAGCGTAGAAAGGGACAACTCCTACGAGCAGTACTTC. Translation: CASSVERDNSYEQYF.

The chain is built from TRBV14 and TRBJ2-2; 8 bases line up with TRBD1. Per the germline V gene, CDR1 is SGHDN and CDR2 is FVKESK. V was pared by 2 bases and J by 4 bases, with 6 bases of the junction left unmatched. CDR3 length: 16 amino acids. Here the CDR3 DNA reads TGTGCCAGCAGCCAACTACGGACAGGGCGCACCGGGGAGCTGTTTTTT. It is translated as CASSQLRTGRTGELFF.

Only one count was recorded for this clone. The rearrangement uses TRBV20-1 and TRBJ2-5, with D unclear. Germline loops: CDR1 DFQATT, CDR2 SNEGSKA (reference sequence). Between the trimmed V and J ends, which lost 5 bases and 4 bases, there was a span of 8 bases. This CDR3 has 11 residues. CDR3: CSAWARETQYF. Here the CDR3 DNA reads TGCAGTGCTTGGGCGAGAGAGACCCAGTACTTC.